This TCR beta chain is from a study of blood T cell repertoires in COVID-19. Across the study: There were acute and convalescent COVID-19 samples, and they came from the United States, Italy and Spain. In each case, the material was cDNA or gDNA derived from T cells, B-cell-depleted T cells, or PBMCs.

Generated by immunoSEQ multiplex PCR, the TCRdb table keeps only in-frame clones and is missing some. The repertoire includes around 220,000 clones, 65% to 85% of them detected once, and less than 8% sits in the top ten. Participants' own reports of clinical history determined their cohort assignment. This CDR3 contains 13 residues. V dropped 2 bases and J dropped 7 bases, with 9 bases sitting between them. CDR1 and CDR2 (germline): GTSNPN, SVGIG (reference sequence). The specimen sequenced was PBMCs or T cells enriched from blood (not recorded which). The TCR was taken from a woman between 40 and 50 years old with acute COVID-19. The chain combines TRBV30 with TRBJ1-6, with D tentatively TRBD1 (5 bases). The CDR3 spells CAWSREGNSPLHF. CDR3 nucleotide sequence: TGTGCCTGGAGTCGGGAGGGGAATTCACCCCTCCACTTT.